The 10 T cell receptor beta chains in this list originate from one sample, sequenced in a study of cytomegalovirus exposure and HLA in healthy donors. Assay: immunoSEQ multiplex PCR; the TCRdb copy retains only in-frame clones and omits some. The profile shows roughly 58,000 clones, over 75% of them singletons. Sequencing used PBMCs. These receptors all stem from a young man in good health and CMV-seronegative.

The chain carries TRBV6-1 and TRBJ2-2; D perhaps matches TRBD2 (5 bases). Germline-derived CDR1 and CDR2 are MNHNS and SASEGT. The CDR3 loop spans 14 amino acids. The V end was cut by 2 bases, the J end by 5 bases, with 9 bases between. The CDR3 spells CASSERGRTGELFF. The DNA of the CDR3 is TGTGCCAGCAGTGAAAGAGGGAGAACCGGGGAGCTGTTTTTT.

This clone was seen only once. V is TRBV5-1 and J is TRBJ1-2, with D hard to call. CDR1 SGHRS and CDR2 YFSETQ come from the germline V gene. Trimming removed 4 bases from V and 8 bases from J, with 12 bases in between. This CDR3 spans 12 amino acids. CDR3 DNA sequence: TGCGCCAGCAGCCCCGGGTCGCAGGGCTACACCTTC. This translates into CASSPGSQGYTF.

The chain has TRBV18 and TRBJ2-6; D gene ambiguous. Germline V gives CDR1 KGHSH, CDR2 LQKENI. Trimming cost V 5 bases and J 0 bases, with 5 bases left between them. The CDR3 has 14 residues. The CDR3 coding sequence is TGTGCCAGCTCAGAGAGCTCTGGGGCCAACGTCCTGACTTTC. Translated: CASSESSGANVLTF.

The genes are TRBV5-6 and TRBJ1-5, with 7 bases identical to TRBD1. The V segment lost 4 bases and the J segment 5 bases; nucleotides outside the gene matches: 12. CDR3 size: 16 residues. Germline CDR1 and CDR2: SGHDT and YYEEEE. The CDR3 DNA is TGTGCCAGCAGCCTCTATCCGACAGGGAAAGATCAGCCCCAGCATTTT. This codes for CASSLYPTGKDQPQHF.

V and J are TRBV5-1 and TRBJ1-5; TRBD1 is a possible D gene (6 bases). The germline V gene has CDR1 SGHRS and CDR2 YFSETQ. The CDR3 has 15 residues. V was pared by 2 bases and J by 1 base, with 10 bases between. This CDR3 reads CASSLAGTSNQPQHF. CDR3 sequence (DNA): TGCGCCAGCAGCTTAGCAGGGACAAGCAATCAGCCCCAGCATTTT. The full variable domain, its missing parts supplied by reference TRBV5-1 and TRBJ1-5, is KAGVTQTPRYLIKTRGQQVTLSCSPISGHRSVSWYQQTPGQGLQFLFEYFSETQRNKGNFPGRFSGRQFSNSRSEMNVSTLELGDSALYLCASSLAGTSNQPQHFGDGTRLSIL.

About this clone: Compared with germline, one end of the junction differs, possibly owing to a read error. The J gene is TRBJ1-3, the V gene TRBV11-2, with no clear D. Per the germline V gene, CDR1 is SGHAT and CDR2 is FQNNGV. The CDR3 contains 13 residues. The CDR3 reads CASSLASGNTIYF. The CDR3 coding sequence is TGTGCCAGCAGTTTAGCTTCTGGAAACACCATATATTTT.

The chain carries TRBV6-5 and TRBJ2-7; D is undetermined. The CDR3 covers 13 residues. Per the germline V gene, CDR1 is MNHEY and CDR2 is SVGAGI. Trimming cost V 5 bases and J 0 bases, with 8 bases left between them. CDR3: CASSDKASYEQYF. DNA of the CDR3: TGTGCCAGCAGTGACAAAGCCTCCTACGAGCAGTACTTC.

J is TRBJ1-2 and V is TRBV6-5; 8 bases are shared with TRBD1. The CDR3 contains 16 residues. The germline V gene encodes CDR1 MNHEY and CDR2 SVGAGI. The J segment lost 8 bases and the V segment lost 2 bases, leaving 13 bases of the junction unmatched. CDR3 sequence reads: CASSYQASGGAGGYTF. CDR3 sequence (DNA): TGTGCCAGCAGTTACCAGGCCTCAGGGGGCGCGGGGGGCTACACCTTC.

CDR3 sequence (DNA): TGTGCCAGCTCAGACCAGGTAAACACTGAAGCTTTCTTT. Protein sequence: CASSDQVNTEAFF. J is TRBJ1-1 and V is TRBV18; D uncertain. This CDR3 region has 13 residues. Germline V gene lookup returns CDR1 KGHSH and CDR2 LQKENI. Trimming pared 5 bases from V and 2 bases from J, leaving 9 bases between. The whole variable domain, remainder taken from reference TRBV18 and TRBJ1-1, is NAGVMQNPRHLVRRRGQEARLRCSPMKGHSHVYWYRQLPEEGLKFMVYLQKENIIDESGMPKERFSAEFPKEGPSILRIQQVVRGDSAAYFCASSDQVNTEAFFGQGTRLTVV.

CDR3 sequence: CASSFGQWGPYEQYF. The CDR3, as DNA: TGCGCCAGCAGCTTCGGGCAATGGGGGCCCTACGAGCAGTACTTC. The rearrangement uses TRBV5-1 and TRBJ2-7, with a tentative D call TRBD1 (6 bases). The CDR3 extends over 15 amino acids. Trimming removed 2 bases from V and 2 bases from J, with 14 bases in between. The germline V gene has CDR1 SGHRS and CDR2 YFSETQ. Drawing the rest from reference TRBV5-1 and TRBJ2-7, the complete variable domain is KAGVTQTPRYLIKTRGQQVTLSCSPISGHRSVSWYQQTPGQGLQFLFEYFSETQRNKGNFPGRFSGRQFSNSRSEMNVSTLELGDSALYLCASSFGQWGPYEQYFGPGTRLTVT.